This is a list of T cell receptor beta chains from one sample in a study of post-analysis software for immune sequencing data. TCRdb re-called the PCR reads with MiXCR, one entry per CDR3 protein. There are approximately 690,000 distinct CDR3 sequences in the sample; around 64% occur only once, and about 10% lies in the top ten. The specimen was blood. Receptors originate from a girl aged 2-10 years with multiple sclerosis. Each CDR3 is given with its conserved first and last residue. Fields, in order: J gene, V gene, clone size, D gene, CDR3 DNA, CDR3 protein. D genes are given only for firm matches. The listing skips clone size in some rows; elsewhere it reads once, few, many or a size class.

j_call: TRBJ2-1; v_call: TRBV7-2; clone_size: few; d_call: TRBD2; cdr3_nt: TGTGCCAGCAGCTTGAGGAGCGGGAGGGCCTCCTACAATGAGCAGTTCTTC; cdr3_aa: CASSLRSGRASYNEQFF
j_call: TRBJ2-1; v_call: TRBV29-1; clone_size: NA; d_call: NA; cdr3_nt: TGCAGCGTTGACGGAGGAGTACTCTACAATGAGCAGTTCTTC; cdr3_aa: CSVDGGVLYNEQFF
j_call: TRBJ1-2; v_call: TRBV9; clone_size: few; d_call: NA; cdr3_nt: TGTGCCAGCAGCGTAGAAACAGGGCGGGTCACCTTC; cdr3_aa: CASSVETGRVTF
j_call: TRBJ1-4; v_call: TRBV27; clone_size: NA; d_call: TRBD1; cdr3_nt: TGTGCCAGCAGTCCACAGGGGATGGTAGAAAAACTGTTTTTT; cdr3_aa: CASSPQGMVEKLFF
j_call: TRBJ2-1; v_call: TRBV5-1; clone_size: NA; d_call: TRBD2; cdr3_nt: TGCGCCAGCAGCTTGGGGGGCCGCGCGGGGGCCTACAATGAGCAGTTCTTC; cdr3_aa: CASSLGGRAGAYNEQFF
j_call: TRBJ2-1; v_call: TRBV10-3; clone_size: NA; d_call: TRBD2; cdr3_nt: TGTGCCATCAGTGAGTCTCGGCGGGGGGGCATATATGAGCAGTTCTTC; cdr3_aa: CAISESRRGGIYEQFF
j_call: TRBJ1-1; v_call: TRBV5-1; clone_size: NA; d_call: TRBD1; cdr3_nt: TGCGCCAGCAGCTTGGACCCAGGGGGGGACACTGAAGCTTTCTTT; cdr3_aa: CASSLDPGGDTEAFF
j_call: TRBJ2-5; v_call: TRBV11-1; clone_size: NA; d_call: NA; cdr3_nt: TGTGCCAGCAGCCCCGAGGGGGAGACCCAGTACTTC; cdr3_aa: CASSPEGETQYF
j_call: TRBJ2-5; v_call: TRBV12-3/TRBV12-4; clone_size: NA; d_call: TRBD1; cdr3_nt: TGTGCCAGCAGTTTCACGGACAGGGGGCAGGAGACCCAGTACTTC; cdr3_aa: CASSFTDRGQETQYF
j_call: TRBJ2-7; v_call: TRBV24-1; clone_size: few; d_call: NA; cdr3_nt: TGTGCCACCAGGGGGGAATCTCGTCGCGAGCAGTACTTC; cdr3_aa: CATRGESRREQYF
j_call: TRBJ2-1; v_call: TRBV6-2/TRBV6-3; clone_size: NA; d_call: TRBD2; cdr3_nt: TGTGCCAGCCTGGGGGGGAGCTCCTACAATGAGCAGTTCTTC; cdr3_aa: CASLGGSSYNEQFF
j_call: TRBJ2-7; v_call: TRBV27; clone_size: NA; d_call: NA; cdr3_nt: TGTGCCAGCAGTCCCCTCACAGGACACATCTACGAGCAGTACTTC; cdr3_aa: CASSPLTGHIYEQYF
j_call: TRBJ1-2; v_call: TRBV7-9; clone_size: NA; d_call: NA; cdr3_nt: TGTGCCAGCAGCTCGGGGTTACGGACAGCCCTGGGAAACTATGGCTACACCTTC; cdr3_aa: CASSSGLRTALGNYGYTF
j_call: TRBJ2-6; v_call: TRBV11-2; clone_size: many; d_call: NA; cdr3_nt: TGTGCCAGCAGCCCGAGCTCTGGGGCCAACGTCCTGACTTTC; cdr3_aa: CASSPSSGANVLTF
j_call: TRBJ1-6; v_call: TRBV3-1; clone_size: NA; d_call: NA; cdr3_nt: TGTGCCAGCAGCCAAAAGGGGTTCGGTTCACCCCTCCACTTT; cdr3_aa: CASSQKGFGSPLHF
j_call: TRBJ1-2; v_call: TRBV12-3/TRBV12-4; clone_size: once; d_call: NA; cdr3_nt: TGTGCCAGCAGTTTCGTGGGCCGGCAGAGCGGCTACACCTTC; cdr3_aa: CASSFVGRQSGYTF
j_call: TRBJ1-1; v_call: TRBV6-6; clone_size: NA; d_call: NA; cdr3_nt: TGTGCCAGCAGTTACGAAGGGGTGGGGAGCACTGAAGCTTTCTTT; cdr3_aa: CASSYEGVGSTEAFF
j_call: TRBJ2-1; v_call: TRBV10-3; clone_size: few; d_call: TRBD2; cdr3_nt: TGTGCCATCAGTGAAGGCGGGGGTTATGGTAATGAGCAGTTCTTC; cdr3_aa: CAISEGGGYGNEQFF
j_call: TRBJ2-1; v_call: TRBV4-1; clone_size: few; d_call: NA; cdr3_nt: TGCGCCAGCAGCCAAGAGGCATGGGATGAGCAGTTCTTC; cdr3_aa: CASSQEAWDEQFF
j_call: TRBJ1-5; v_call: TRBV6-2/TRBV6-3; clone_size: NA; d_call: NA; cdr3_nt: TGTGCCAGCAGTTACGTTGGGAACAATCAGCCCCAGCATTTT; cdr3_aa: CASSYVGNNQPQHF
j_call: TRBJ2-1; v_call: TRBV7-9; clone_size: few; d_call: NA; cdr3_nt: TGTGCCAGCAGCTTATACTTTAATGAGCAGTTCTTC; cdr3_aa: CASSLYFNEQFF
j_call: TRBJ2-3; v_call: TRBV10-3; clone_size: few; d_call: NA; cdr3_nt: TGTGCCATCAGTGATACGGACGGCACAGATACGCAGTATTTT; cdr3_aa: CAISDTDGTDTQYF